The clone carrying this T cell receptor (beta chain) was detected only a few times. TCR cDNA molecules each carried a unique molecular identifier. TCRdb independently ran MiXCR on the 5' RACE reads; one entry per CDR3 protein. The repertoire includes some 21,000 distinct CDR3 sequences, under 5.5% of them detected once, and nearly 7.5% sits in the top ten. The source of the sample is a study of spatial heterogeneity in lung cancer. About the research overall: Each time, sequencing found more beta-chain sequences than alpha-chain sequences.

The ends were cut back, 6 bases at V and 4 bases at J, with 19 bases in the middle. CDR1 and CDR2 (germline): MNHNS, SASEGT. The CDR3 is made up of 16 amino acids. The time point was: sample taken at primary tumor resection. The TCR originated in a male donor with early-stage non-small cell lung cancer. This chain links TRBV6-1 with TRBJ1-5, with D possibly TRBD1 on 6 matching bases. This sample comprised PBMCs, obtained at surgery. The CDR3 is CASRGRQGLTNQPQHF. The CDR3 DNA reads as TGTGCCAGCAGGGGAAGGCAGGGGCTTACGAATCAGCCCCAGCATTTT.